One T cell receptor (beta chain) is described in this entry. Antigen unknown. This entry belongs to a study of shared clonotypes between healthy human individuals. Findings of the study overall: Clonotype sharing among donors likely depends on sequencing depth. Only a few donors were included, so the genetic and exposure-history diversity represented was limited.

The table came from immunoSEQ multiplex PCR; TCRdb's copy has only in-frame clones and leaves some out. The sample holds roughly 490,000 clones, 60% to 85% seen once. Germline V lookup: CDR1 MGHRA, CDR2 YSYEKL. CDR3 length equals 12 residues. The germline V and J ends were trimmed by 3 bases and 4 bases, with 4 bases remaining between them. The receptor comes from a woman in her thirties or forties in good health. Some clones in this sample may be carry-over from other donors' samples. This chain connects TRBV4-1 to TRBJ2-1; D uncertain. Source material: PBMCs. CDR3: CASSQVYNEQFF. The CDR3 bases are TGCGCCAGCAGCCAGGTATACAATGAGCAGTTCTTC.